Listed here are 9 T cell receptor beta chains from one sample, sequenced in a study of brain T cells in children with intractable seizures. The assay was immunoSEQ multiplex PCR, and TCRdb's table has in-frame clones only and misses some. There are 78,000 or so clones in the sample; about 90% occur only once, and around 24% lies in the top ten. The sample was peripheral blood, taken at surgery. These TCRs come from a girl aged 2-15 years with Rasmussen encephalitis and intractable seizures.

The chain joins TRBV6-1 to TRBJ2-1, with D possibly TRBD2 on 7 matching bases. Germline CDR1 and CDR2: MNHNS and SASEGT. The CDR3 consists of 15 residues. V was cut by 3 bases and J by 6 bases, with 15 bases left in between. CDR3 coding DNA: TGTGCCAGCAGTGATTTCGGGGGAGGGGGCAATGAGCAGTTCTTC. This sequence encodes CASSDFGGGGNEQFF.

V gene TRBV19 combines with J gene TRBJ1-6; D call uncertain. Trimming stripped 8 bases from V and 7 bases from J, with 12 bases between. Germline-derived CDR1 and CDR2 are LNHDA and SQIVND (reference sequence). The CDR3 is made up of 13 amino acids. CDR3 protein: CASAFGPNSPLHF. In DNA form, the CDR3 reads TGTGCCAGTGCGTTCGGCCCGAATTCACCCCTCCACTTT.

The V and J genes are TRBV18 and TRBJ1-2, with 9 bases that match TRBD1. The CDR3 covers 14 residues. With 4 bases clipped from V and 3 bases from J, the junction kept 3 bases outside the gene matches. The V gene's germline CDR1 is KGHSH and CDR2 LQKENI. CDR3 bases: TGTGCCAGCTCACGGGACAGGGTTGACTATGGCTACACCTTC. It specifies CASSRDRVDYGYTF.

The J gene is TRBJ1-1, the V gene TRBV30; D unclear. V gave up 3 bases and J gave up 1 base, with 9 bases separating them. Looked up from germline, CDR1 is GTSNPN and CDR2 is SVGIG (reference sequence). This CDR3 contains 13 residues. The CDR3 nucleotides read TGTGCCTGGAGCGCTACGGGGAACACTGAAGCTTTCTTT. Translated: CAWSATGNTEAFF. Using reference TRBV30 and TRBJ1-1 for the parts outside the CDR3, the full variable domain is SQTIHQWPATLVQPVGSPLSLECTVEGTSNPNLYWYRQAAGRGLQLLFYSVGIGQISSEVPQNLSASRPQDRQFILSSKKLLLSDSGFYLCAWSATGNTEAFFGQGTRLTVV.

The rearrangement joins TRBV11-2 to TRBJ2-2; 12 nucleotides line up with TRBD2. This CDR3 is 19 amino acids long. Looked up from germline, CDR1 is SGHAT and CDR2 is FQNNGV. After removal of 3 bases from V and 3 bases from J, the junction contained 11 bases not matched to a gene. CDR3 bases: TGTGCCAGCAGCTTCCAGGACCTAGCGGGGGGGATTCACACCGGGGAGCTGTTTTTT. Encoded protein: CASSFQDLAGGIHTGELFF.

The gene calls are TRBV5-6 and TRBJ1-4; 12 bases fit TRBD1. The CDR3 is 16 residues long. After removal of 0 bases from V and 7 bases from J, the junction contained 4 bases not matched to a gene. The germline CDR1 and CDR2 sequences are SGHDT and YYEEEE. The CDR3 here is CASSLVGGQGAEKLFF. CDR3 bases: TGTGCCAGCAGCTTGGTTGGGGGACAGGGGGCTGAAAAACTGTTTTTT.

V gene TRBV19 combines with J gene TRBJ1-1; D is unresolved. This CDR3 has 14 residues. Germline assignment: CDR1 LNHDA and CDR2 SQIVND (reference sequence). Trimming took off 7 bases at V and 0 bases at J, with 12 bases between the two ends. For the CDR3, the DNA is TGTGCCAGTACACCTCGGGAAATGAACACTGAAGCTTTCTTT. It translates to CASTPREMNTEAFF.

The chain has TRBV4-1 and TRBJ2-1; 9 bases match TRBD2. Germline CDR1 reads MGHRA; CDR2 reads YSYEKL. J was trimmed by 3 bases and V by 3 bases; bases with no gene match: 15. The CDR3 has 19 residues. DNA of the CDR3: TGCGCCAGCAGCCAGAACGAGGCCCGTAGCGGGAGACTCTACAATGAGCAGTTCTTC. Protein product: CASSQNEARSGRLYNEQFF.

The chain employs TRBV7-9 and TRBJ2-1; 11 positions match TRBD2. CDR3 length equals 18 residues. Germline CDR1 and CDR2: SEHNR and FQNEAQ (reference sequence). Trimming cost V 1 base and J 2 bases; bases outside gene matches: 7. CDR3 region: CASSLVTTSGMPYNEQFF. The CDR3 coding sequence is TGTGCCAGCAGCTTAGTAACGACTAGCGGGATGCCCTACAATGAGCAGTTCTTC.